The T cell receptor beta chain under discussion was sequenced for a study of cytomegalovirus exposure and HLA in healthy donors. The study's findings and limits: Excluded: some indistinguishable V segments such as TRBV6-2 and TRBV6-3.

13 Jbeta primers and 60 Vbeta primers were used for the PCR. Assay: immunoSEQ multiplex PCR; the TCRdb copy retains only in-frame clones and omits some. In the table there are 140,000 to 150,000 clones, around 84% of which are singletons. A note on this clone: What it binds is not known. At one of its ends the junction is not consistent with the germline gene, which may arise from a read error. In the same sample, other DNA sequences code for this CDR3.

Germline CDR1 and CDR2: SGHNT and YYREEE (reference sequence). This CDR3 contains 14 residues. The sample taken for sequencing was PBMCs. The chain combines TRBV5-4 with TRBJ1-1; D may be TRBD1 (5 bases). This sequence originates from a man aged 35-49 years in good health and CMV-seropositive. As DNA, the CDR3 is TGTGCCAGCAGCTTGGGGCAGTTGGGGCCTGAAGCCTTCTTT. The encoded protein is CASSLGQLGPEAFF.